This TCR beta chain was observed in a study of cytomegalovirus exposure and HLA in healthy donors. Study-level findings and limits: About 87% or about 30% of the time was how often most TCR beta V segments were productive, according to an earlier analysis.

Use of 60 Vbeta and 13 Jbeta primers characterized the PCR. Generated by immunoSEQ multiplex PCR, the TCRdb table keeps only in-frame clones and is missing some. The table lists roughly 99,000 clones, roughly 80% of them singletons. CDR1 SGDLS and CDR2 YYNGEE come from the germline V gene. The CDR3 loop spans 19 amino acids. V shed 4 bases and J 1 base; nucleotides not matched to a gene: 9. Notes on this clone: Its antigen is as yet unknown.

Source material: PBMCs. The chain recombines TRBV9 with TRBJ2-3, with 16 bases identical to TRBD2. This clonotype was sampled from a man in his thirties or forties in good health and CMV-seropositive. The CDR3 sequence is CASSPLGTSGGAGTDTQYF. The CDR3 DNA reads as TGTGCCAGCAGCCCGCTTGGGACTAGCGGGGGGGCAGGCACAGATACGCAGTATTTT.